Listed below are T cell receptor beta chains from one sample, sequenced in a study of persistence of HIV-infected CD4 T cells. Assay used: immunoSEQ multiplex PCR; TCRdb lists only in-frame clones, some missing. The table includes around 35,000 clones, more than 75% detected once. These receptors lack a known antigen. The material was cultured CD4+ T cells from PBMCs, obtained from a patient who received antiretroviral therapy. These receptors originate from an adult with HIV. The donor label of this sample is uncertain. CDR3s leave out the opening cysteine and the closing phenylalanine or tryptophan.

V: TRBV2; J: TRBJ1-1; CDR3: ASSAGQGRNTEAF
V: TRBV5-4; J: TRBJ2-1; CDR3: ASSLIGGEQF
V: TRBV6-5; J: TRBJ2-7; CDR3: ASRRTGHEQY
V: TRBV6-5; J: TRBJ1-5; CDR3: ASRRAGNNQPQH
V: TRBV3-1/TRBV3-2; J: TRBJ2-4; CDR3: ASSHRAIAKNIQY
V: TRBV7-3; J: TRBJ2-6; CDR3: ASSLAGANVLT
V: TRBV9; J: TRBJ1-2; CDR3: ASSPPIGGRQTSGYGYT
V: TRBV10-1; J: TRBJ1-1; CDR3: ASSENGETEAF
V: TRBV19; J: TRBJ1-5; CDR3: ASSPLTSNQPQH
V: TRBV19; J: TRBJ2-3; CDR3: ASSIGGRNTDTQY
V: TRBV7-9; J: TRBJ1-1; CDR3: ASSPKNRELTEAF
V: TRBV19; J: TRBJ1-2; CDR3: ASSISDRLSNYGYT
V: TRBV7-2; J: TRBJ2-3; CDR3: ASSFPGLPRADTQY
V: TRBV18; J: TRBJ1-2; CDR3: ASSLTGQSLGYT
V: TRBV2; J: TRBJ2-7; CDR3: ASSVFGQLYEQY
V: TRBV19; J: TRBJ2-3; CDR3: ATLPGHRNGRDTQY
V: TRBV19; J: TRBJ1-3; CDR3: ASTPRPGLGGSGNTIY
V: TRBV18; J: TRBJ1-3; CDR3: ASSPTTGPGNTIY
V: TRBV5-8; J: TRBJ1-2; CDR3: ASSLLGVSSNYGYT
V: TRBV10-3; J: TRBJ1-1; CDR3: ATKSRGPNTEAF
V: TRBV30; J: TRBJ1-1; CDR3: ACLPAGIEAF
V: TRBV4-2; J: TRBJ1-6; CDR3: ASSQVNRGTYNSPLH
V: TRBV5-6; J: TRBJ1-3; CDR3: ASSLGGQVTGNTIY
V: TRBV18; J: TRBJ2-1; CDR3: ASALGGGSYNEQF
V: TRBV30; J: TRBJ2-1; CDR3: AWGVGTRINEQF
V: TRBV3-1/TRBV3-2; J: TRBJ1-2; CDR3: ASSPKGRGTYGYT
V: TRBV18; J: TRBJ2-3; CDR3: ASSPSSGGDTQY
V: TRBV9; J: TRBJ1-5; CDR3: ASSPYPRQPQH
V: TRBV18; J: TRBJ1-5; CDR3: ASSPNGGSIGNQPQH
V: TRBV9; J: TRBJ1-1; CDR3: ASSVMQGSIAEAF
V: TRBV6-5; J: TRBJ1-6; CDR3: ATTRRPRHSPLH
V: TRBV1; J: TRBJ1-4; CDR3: TSSQDKGNDPEKLF
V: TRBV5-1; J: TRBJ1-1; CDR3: ASSLGQRNTEAF
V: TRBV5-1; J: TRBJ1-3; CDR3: ASSDGQGFSGNTIY
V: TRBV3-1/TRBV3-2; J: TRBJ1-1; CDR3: ASSRFDGGQGNTEAF
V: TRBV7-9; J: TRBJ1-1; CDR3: ASSYRDVRSAF
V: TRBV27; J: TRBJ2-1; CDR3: ASKMGGGWYNEQF
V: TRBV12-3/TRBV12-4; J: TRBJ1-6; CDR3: ASRTQRNSPLH
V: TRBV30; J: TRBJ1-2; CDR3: AWTPGGGYT
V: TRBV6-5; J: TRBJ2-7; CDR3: ASRGSGGRYEQY
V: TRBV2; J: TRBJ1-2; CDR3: ARWEQTNYGYT
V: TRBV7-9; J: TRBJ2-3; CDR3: ASSPRTTGAVTDTQY
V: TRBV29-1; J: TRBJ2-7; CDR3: SVRDRPWEQY
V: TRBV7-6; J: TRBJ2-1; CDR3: ASNPRQGGNEQF
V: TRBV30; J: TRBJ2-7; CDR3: AWSRQGAYEQY
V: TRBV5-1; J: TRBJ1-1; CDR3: ASSPGDVTGEAF
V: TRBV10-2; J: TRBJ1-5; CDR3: ASSESDPNQPQH
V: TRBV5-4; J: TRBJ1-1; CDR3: ASSFWTASMNTEAF
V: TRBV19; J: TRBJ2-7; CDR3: ASSRGPRYEQY
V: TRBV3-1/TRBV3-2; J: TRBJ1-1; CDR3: ASSQGGGTEAF
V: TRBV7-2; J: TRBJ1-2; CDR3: ASSFLAGQNYGYT
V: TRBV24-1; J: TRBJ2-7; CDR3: ATSAGADESYEQY
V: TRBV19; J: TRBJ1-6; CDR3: ASSPAGRLGSPLH
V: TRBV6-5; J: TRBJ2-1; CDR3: ASTLKYEQF
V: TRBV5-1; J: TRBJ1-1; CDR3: ASSTGERNTEAF
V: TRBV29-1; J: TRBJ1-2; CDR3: SAGGLAEGYT
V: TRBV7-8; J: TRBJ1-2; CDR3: ASSLARGTGGYGYT